The rows below give T cell receptor beta chains drawn from one sample of a study of blood T cells in healthy people across ages. MiXCR was run by TCRdb on the 5' RACE reads, yielding one entry per CDR3 protein. In the table there are hundreds of thousands of distinct CDR3 sequences, 49% of which are singletons. Sequenced sample: blood. Receptors originate from a woman aged 55-75 years in good health. Each CDR3 is given with its conserved first and last residue. A D gene is named only where the DNA matches it firmly. Not every row has a clone size; where given, it reads once, few, many or a size class.

V	J	D	size	CDR3	DNA
TRBV7-2	TRBJ2-5	.	.	CASSTGYSETQYF	TGTGCCAGCAGCACTGGGTATTCAGAGACCCAGTACTTC
TRBV10-1	TRBJ2-7	.	.	CASSPNRREQYF	TGCGCCAGCAGTCCAAACAGAAGGGAGCAGTACTTC
TRBV10-3	TRBJ2-7	TRBD2	.	CAISDGTSGLSSYEQYF	TGTGCCATCAGTGACGGGACTAGCGGGTTGAGCTCCTACGAGCAGTACTTC
TRBV7-2	TRBJ1-2	TRBD1	few	CASSPQPGQERGYTF	TGTGCCAGCAGCCCGCAACCGGGACAGGAGCGTGGCTACACCTTC
TRBV7-2	TRBJ2-4	TRBD2	.	CASSLTSGGNIQYF	TGTGCCAGCAGCTTGACTAGCGGGGGCAACATTCAGTACTTC
TRBV9	TRBJ1-2	.	few	CASRPIGKGFGGYTF	TGTGCCAGCAGACCAATTGGGAAAGGGTTTGGCGGCTACACCTTC
TRBV7-3	TRBJ2-3	TRBD2	.	CASSGGGPDTQYF	TGTGCCAGCAGTGGCGGGGGGCCGGATACGCAGTATTTT
TRBV11-2	TRBJ2-1	TRBD2	.	CASSRHTGLAGGRGGYNEQFF	TGTGCCAGCAGCCGACACACCGGACTAGCGGGAGGCCGAGGGGGCTACAATGAGCAGTTCTTC
TRBV7-2	TRBJ1-1	.	.	CASSSRPGGKTTEAFF	TGTGCCAGCAGCTCGCGTCCGGGAGGAAAGACCACTGAAGCTTTCTTT
TRBV3-1	TRBJ2-7	TRBD1	.	CASSQRDSYEQYF	TGTGCCAGCAGCCAACGGGACAGCTACGAGCAGTACTTC
TRBV14	TRBJ1-1	TRBD1	few	CASSHRGEGTEAFF	TGTGCCAGCAGCCACAGGGGGGAGGGCACTGAAGCTTTCTTT
TRBV6-2/TRBV6-3	TRBJ2-1	.	.	CASGHNFLASNEQFF	TGTGCCAGCGGGCACAATTTTCTAGCGTCCAATGAGCAGTTCTTC
TRBV4-2	TRBJ2-5	TRBD2	.	CASSRRATSGETQYF	TGTGCCAGCAGCCGTAGGGCGACTAGCGGAGAGACCCAGTACTTC
TRBV2	TRBJ2-7	TRBD2	.	CASKGLAYEQYF	TGTGCCAGCAAGGGACTAGCCTACGAGCAGTACTTC
TRBV7-8	TRBJ2-1	.	few	CASSLAEIYNEQFF	TGTGCCAGCAGCTTAGCGGAGATTTACAATGAGCAGTTCTTC
TRBV6-1	TRBJ1-4	.	.	CASSRGRAGGNEKLFF	TGTGCCAGCAGTAGGGGGAGGGCAGGCGGCAATGAAAAACTGTTTTTT
TRBV30	TRBJ2-4	TRBD1	.	CAWSVGTGKNIQYF	TGTGCCTGGAGTGTAGGGACAGGGAAAAACATTCAGTACTTC
TRBV4-3	TRBJ1-6	.	.	CASSQRPGQTARSSYNSPLHF	TGCGCCAGCAGCCAACGCCCAGGCCAGACAGCCCGGAGCTCCTATAATTCACCCCTCCACTTT
TRBV20-1	TRBJ1-4	.	.	CSARDLKQGGGVKLFF	TGCAGTGCTAGAGATCTTAAACAGGGTGGGGGTGTAAAACTGTTTTTT
TRBV4-3	TRBJ2-7	.	once	CASSQVGTGDSYNEQYF	TGCGCCAGCAGCCAAGTTGGGACCGGCGACTCCTACAATGAGCAGTACTTC
TRBV20-1	TRBJ1-2	.	.	CSARDLPFGGYTF	TGCAGTGCTAGAGATCTCCCTTTTGGGGGCTACACCTTC
TRBV7-2	TRBJ2-1	.	.	CASSFTQGTYNEQFF	TGTGCCAGCAGCTTTACTCAGGGGACCTACAATGAGCAGTTCTTC
TRBV7-2	TRBJ1-1	TRBD1	few	CASSSGDRASEAFF	TGTGCCAGCAGCTCTGGGGACAGGGCTTCTGAAGCTTTCTTT
TRBV27	TRBJ2-7	TRBD2	.	CASSLGSGNIYEQYF	TGTGCCAGCAGTTTAGGTAGCGGGAACATATACGAGCAGTACTTC
TRBV4-2	TRBJ2-3	TRBD1	few	CASSQDPGTGSGSDTQYF	TGTGCCAGCAGCCAAGACCCCGGGACAGGCTCCGGATCTGATACGCAGTATTTT
TRBV29-1	TRBJ1-1	.	few	CSIQGPGGMNTEAFF	TGCAGCATCCAGGGGCCGGGGGGCATGAACACTGAAGCTTTCTTT
TRBV7-8	TRBJ2-4	.	.	CASSLSFGYEQYF	TGTGCCAGCAGCTTAAGTTTTGGGTATGAGCAGTACTTC
TRBV4-2	TRBJ2-1	TRBD2	.	CASSQGDQKSGRAGHEQFF	TGTGCCAGCAGCCAAGGAGATCAAAAAAGCGGGAGGGCCGGCCATGAGCAGTTCTTC
TRBV2	TRBJ2-2	.	.	CASKGGGLFF	TGTGCCAGCAAGGGTGGTGGGCTGTTTTTT
TRBV3-1	TRBJ1-2	TRBD1	.	CASSQLGTAGYTF	TGTGCCAGCAGCCAACTCGGGACAGCCGGCTACACCTTC
TRBV6-6	TRBJ2-3	.	.	CASTGMGTDTQYF	TGTGCCAGCACGGGAATGGGCACAGATACGCAGTATTTT
TRBV5-1	TRBJ2-2	.	.	CASSLWQNTGELFF	TGCGCCAGCAGCTTGTGGCAGAACACCGGGGAGCTGTTTTTT
TRBV2	TRBJ2-6	TRBD1	.	CASTQTGSGANVLTF	TGTGCCAGCACCCAGACAGGGTCTGGGGCCAACGTCCTGACTTTC
TRBV7-9	TRBJ1-4	.	few	CASSPLRKKLFF	TGTGCCAGCAGCCCACTTCGGAAAAAACTGTTTTTT
TRBV6-1	TRBJ2-7	TRBD1	.	CASSEMRAGTGNEQYF	TGTGCCAGCAGTGAAATGAGGGCCGGGACAGGGAACGAGCAGTACTTC